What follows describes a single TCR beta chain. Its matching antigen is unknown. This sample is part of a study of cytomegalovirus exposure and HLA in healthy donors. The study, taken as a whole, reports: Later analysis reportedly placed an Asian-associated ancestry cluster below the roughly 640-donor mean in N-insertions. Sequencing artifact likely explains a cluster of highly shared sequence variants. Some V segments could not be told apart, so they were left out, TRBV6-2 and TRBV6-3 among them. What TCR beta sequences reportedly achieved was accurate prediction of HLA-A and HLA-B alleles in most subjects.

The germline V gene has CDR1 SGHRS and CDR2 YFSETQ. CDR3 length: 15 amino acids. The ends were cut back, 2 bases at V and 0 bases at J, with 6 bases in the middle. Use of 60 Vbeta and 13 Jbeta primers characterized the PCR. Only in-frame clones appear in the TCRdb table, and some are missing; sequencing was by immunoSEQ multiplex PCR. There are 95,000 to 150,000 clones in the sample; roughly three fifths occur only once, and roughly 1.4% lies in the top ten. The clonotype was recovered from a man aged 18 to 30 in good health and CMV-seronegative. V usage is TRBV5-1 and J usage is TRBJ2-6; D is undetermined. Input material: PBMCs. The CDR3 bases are TGCGCCAGCAGCTTTGGCCCCTCTGGGGCCAACGTCCTGACTTTC. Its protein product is CASSFGPSGANVLTF.